The entry that follows covers one TCR beta chain sequence. The data are from a study of blood T cell repertoires in COVID-19. Study-wide background: From the United States, Italy and Spain came samples of acute and convalescent COVID-19. PBMCs, B-cell-depleted T cells, or T cells provided the cDNA or gDNA that made up the material.

Per the original methods: Scientists estimated how many nucleated cells there were by amplifying reference gene primers. Clones were sequenced by immunoSEQ multiplex PCR, and TCRdb holds only the in-frame ones, with some missing. That table is the source of V, J and clone size, and D and trimming were worked out from the DNA. Of more than 200,000 clones listed, about 88% were seen once; the top ten hold roughly 0.7%. The material sequenced was peripheral blood. The sequence came from a man in his forties or fifties with acute or convalescent COVID-19.

The CDR3 sequence is CASRAREGLADTQYF. CDR3 DNA sequence: TGTGCCAGCAGAGCGCGGGAGGGCCTTGCAGATACGCAGTATTTT. This chain links TRBV27 with TRBJ2-3, with TRBD2 matching over 9 bases. There are 15 residues in the CDR3. Germline CDR1 is MNHEY and CDR2 is SMNVEV (reference sequence). With V trimmed by 6 bases and J by 4 bases, 8 bases remained unmatched.